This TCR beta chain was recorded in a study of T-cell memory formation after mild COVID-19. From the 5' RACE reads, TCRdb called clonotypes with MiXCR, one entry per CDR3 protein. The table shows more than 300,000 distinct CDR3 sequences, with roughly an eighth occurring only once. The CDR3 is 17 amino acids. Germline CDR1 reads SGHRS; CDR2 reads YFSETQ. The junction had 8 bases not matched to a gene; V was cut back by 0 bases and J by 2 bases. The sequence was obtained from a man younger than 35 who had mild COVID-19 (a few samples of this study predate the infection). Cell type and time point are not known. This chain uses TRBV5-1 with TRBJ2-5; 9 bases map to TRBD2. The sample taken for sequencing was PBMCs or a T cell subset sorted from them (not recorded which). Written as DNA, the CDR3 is TGCGCCAGCAGCTTGGCTGGGTTAGCGGGGGTGCAAGAGACCCAGTACTTC. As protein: CASSLAGLAGVQETQYF.